Included here is one T cell receptor beta chain sequence, with context. Its specificity is unknown. TCRdb fed the 5' RACE reads into MiXCR, producing one record per CDR3 protein. The data show a few hundred thousand distinct CDR3 sequences, 20% to 25% seen once. The source of the sample is a study of T-cell memory formation after mild COVID-19. At the level of the study: TCR clustering was largely donor specific.

General observations from the study: The authors left the SARS-CoV-2 specificity of second-wave clones peaking on day 37 unconfirmed. Clones contracting day 15 to 85 were balanced CD4/CD8; later expanders leaned CD4+. Memory from before infection featured some responding clones, which suggests cross-reactive memory joined.

This CDR3 is built from 12 residues. In germline, CDR1 is LGHNT, CDR2 FRNRAP. V was clipped by 6 bases and J by 10 bases, with 13 bases between them. Specimen: PBMCs or a T cell subset sorted from them (not recorded which). This chain links TRBV12-5 with TRBJ2-1; TRBD2 is a possible D gene (6 bases). The origin of this receptor is a man aged 18-30 years who had mild COVID-19 (a few samples of this study predate the infection). Cell type and time point are not known. The CDR3 DNA reads as TGTGCTAGTGGGCGCCGGCGGGACGAGCAGTTCTTC. Its protein is CASGRRRDEQFF. Based on the CDR3 plus reference TRBV12-5 and TRBJ2-1, the full variable domain is DARVTQTPRHKVTEMGQEVTMRCQPILGHNTVFWYRQTMMQGLELLAYFRNRAPLDDSGMPKDRFSAEMPDATLATLKIQPSEPRDSAVYFCASGRRRDEQFFGPGTRLTVL.